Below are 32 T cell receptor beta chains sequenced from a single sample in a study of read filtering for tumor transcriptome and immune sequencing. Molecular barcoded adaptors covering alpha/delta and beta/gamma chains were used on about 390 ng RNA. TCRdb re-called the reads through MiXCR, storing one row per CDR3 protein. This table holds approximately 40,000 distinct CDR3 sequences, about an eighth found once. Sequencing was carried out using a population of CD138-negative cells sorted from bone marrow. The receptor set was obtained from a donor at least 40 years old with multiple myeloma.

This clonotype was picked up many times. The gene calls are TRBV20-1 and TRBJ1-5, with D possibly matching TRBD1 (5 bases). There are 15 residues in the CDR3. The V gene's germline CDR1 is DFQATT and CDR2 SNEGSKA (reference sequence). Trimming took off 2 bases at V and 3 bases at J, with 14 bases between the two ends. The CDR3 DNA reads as TGCAGTGCTAGACCGCGGGGGAGGGACAATCAGCCCCAGCATTTT. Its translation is CSARPRGRDNQPQHF.

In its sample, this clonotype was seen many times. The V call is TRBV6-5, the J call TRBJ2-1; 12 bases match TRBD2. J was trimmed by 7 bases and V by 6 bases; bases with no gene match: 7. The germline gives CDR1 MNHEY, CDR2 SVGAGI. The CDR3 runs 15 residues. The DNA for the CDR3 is TGTGCCAGCAGACGACTAGCGGGAGTTTTAAATGAGCAGTTCTTC. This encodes CASRRLAGVLNEQFF.

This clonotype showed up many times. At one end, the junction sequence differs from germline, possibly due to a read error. The CDR3, as DNA: TGTGCCAGCAGCTCTAGGGGGGCCCAGGGACCCGAGAAGTACTTC. Translating it yields CASSSRGAQGPEKYF. J is TRBJ2-7 and V is TRBV11-2; D may be TRBD1 or TRBD2 (6 bases each). Germline values: CDR1 SGHAT, CDR2 FQNNGV. The CDR3 contains 15 residues.

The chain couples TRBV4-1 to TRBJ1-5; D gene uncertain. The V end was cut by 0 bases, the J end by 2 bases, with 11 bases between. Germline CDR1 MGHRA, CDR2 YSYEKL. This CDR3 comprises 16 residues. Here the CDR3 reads CASSQEGGAGNQPQHF. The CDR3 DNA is TGCGCCAGCAGCCAAGAAGGAGGAGCCGGCAATCAGCCCCAGCATTTT.

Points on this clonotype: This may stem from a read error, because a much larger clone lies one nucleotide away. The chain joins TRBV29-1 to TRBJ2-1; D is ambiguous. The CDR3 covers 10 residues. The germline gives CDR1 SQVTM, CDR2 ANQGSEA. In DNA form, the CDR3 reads TGCAGCGTTAGGAACAATGGGCAGTTCTTC. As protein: CSVRNNGQFF.

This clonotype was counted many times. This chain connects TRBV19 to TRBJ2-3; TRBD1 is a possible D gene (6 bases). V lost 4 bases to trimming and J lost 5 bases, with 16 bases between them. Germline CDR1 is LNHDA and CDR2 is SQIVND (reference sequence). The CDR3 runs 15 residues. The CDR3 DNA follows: TGTGCCAGTAGTACTGGACAGAGTTTGGGAGATACGCAGTATTTT. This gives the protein CASSTGQSLGDTQYF.

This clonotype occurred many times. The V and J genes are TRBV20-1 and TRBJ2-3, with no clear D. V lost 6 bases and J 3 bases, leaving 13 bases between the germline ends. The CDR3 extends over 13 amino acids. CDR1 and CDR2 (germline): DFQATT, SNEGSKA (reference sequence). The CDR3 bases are TGCAGTGCAGAGTGGAAAAGGACAGATACGCAGTATTTT. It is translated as CSAEWKRTDTQYF.

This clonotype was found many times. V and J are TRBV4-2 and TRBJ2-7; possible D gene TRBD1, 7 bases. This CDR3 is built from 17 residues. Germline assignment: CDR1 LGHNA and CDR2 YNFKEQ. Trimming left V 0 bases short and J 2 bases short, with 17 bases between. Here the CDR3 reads CASSQDGRGRGAYEQYF. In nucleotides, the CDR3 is TGTGCCAGCAGCCAAGATGGTCGCGGCAGGGGGGCCTACGAGCAGTACTTC.

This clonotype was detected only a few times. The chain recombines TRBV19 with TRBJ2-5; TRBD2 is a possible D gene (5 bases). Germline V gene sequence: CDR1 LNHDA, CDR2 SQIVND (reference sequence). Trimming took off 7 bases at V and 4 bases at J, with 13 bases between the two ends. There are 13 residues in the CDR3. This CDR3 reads CASMVREGETQYF. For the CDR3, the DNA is TGTGCCAGTATGGTCCGCGAGGGAGAGACCCAGTACTTC.

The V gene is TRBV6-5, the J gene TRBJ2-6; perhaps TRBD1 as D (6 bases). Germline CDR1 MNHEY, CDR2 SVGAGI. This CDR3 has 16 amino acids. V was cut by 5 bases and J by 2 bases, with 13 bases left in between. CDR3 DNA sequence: TGTGCCAGCAGTGGAACAGGGTTAGCTGGGGCCAACGTCCTGACTTTC. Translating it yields CASSGTGLAGANVLTF.

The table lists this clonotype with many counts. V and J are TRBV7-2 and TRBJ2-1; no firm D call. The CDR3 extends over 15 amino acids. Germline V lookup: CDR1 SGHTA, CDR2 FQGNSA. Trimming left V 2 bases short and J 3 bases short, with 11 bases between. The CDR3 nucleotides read TGTGCCAGCAGCTTATCTGGCAGCTTCTACAATGAGCAGTTCTTC. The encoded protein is CASSLSGSFYNEQFF.

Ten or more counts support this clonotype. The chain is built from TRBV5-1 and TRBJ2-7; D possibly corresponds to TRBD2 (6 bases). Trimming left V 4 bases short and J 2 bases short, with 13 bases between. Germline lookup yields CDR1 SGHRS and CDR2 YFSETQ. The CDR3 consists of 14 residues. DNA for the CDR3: TGCGCCAGCAGCGCCGGGGACTTCCCCTACGAGCAGTACTTC. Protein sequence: CASSAGDFPYEQYF.

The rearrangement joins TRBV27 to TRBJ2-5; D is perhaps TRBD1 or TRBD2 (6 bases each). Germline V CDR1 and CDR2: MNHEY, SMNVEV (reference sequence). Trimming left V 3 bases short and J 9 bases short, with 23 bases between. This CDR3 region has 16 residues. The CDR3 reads CASSFTVRGYRGAQYF. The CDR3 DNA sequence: TGTGCCAGCAGTTTTACAGTGAGGGGTTATAGGGGGGCCCAGTACTTC.

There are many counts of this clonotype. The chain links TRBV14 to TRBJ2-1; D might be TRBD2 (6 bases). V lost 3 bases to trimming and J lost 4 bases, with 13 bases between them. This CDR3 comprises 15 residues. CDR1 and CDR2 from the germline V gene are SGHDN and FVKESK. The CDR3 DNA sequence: TGTGCCAGCAGCCAGGCCGGGACTTCTTACAATGAGCAGTTCTTC. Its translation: CASSQAGTSYNEQFF.

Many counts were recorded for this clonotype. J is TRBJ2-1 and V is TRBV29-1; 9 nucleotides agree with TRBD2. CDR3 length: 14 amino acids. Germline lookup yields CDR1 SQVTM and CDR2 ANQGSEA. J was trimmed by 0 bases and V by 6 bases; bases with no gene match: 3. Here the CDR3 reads CSVLTSGSYNEQFF. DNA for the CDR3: TGCAGCGTCCTGACTAGCGGCTCCTACAATGAGCAGTTCTTC.

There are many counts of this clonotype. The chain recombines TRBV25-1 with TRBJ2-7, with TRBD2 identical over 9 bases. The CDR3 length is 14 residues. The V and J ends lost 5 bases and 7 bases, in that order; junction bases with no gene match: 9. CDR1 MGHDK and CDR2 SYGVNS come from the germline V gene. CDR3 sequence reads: CASSWREGIGEQYF. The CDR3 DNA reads TGTGCCAGCAGTTGGCGGGAGGGGATAGGGGAGCAGTACTTC.

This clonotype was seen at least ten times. The CDR3 sequence: CSAQRDTNTEAFF. The CDR3 DNA reads TGCAGCGCACAACGGGACACCAACACTGAAGCTTTCTTT. V usage is TRBV29-1 and J usage is TRBJ1-1, with D maybe TRBD1 (6 bases). Looked up from germline, CDR1 is SQVTM and CDR2 is ANQGSEA. The V and J ends lost 7 bases and 2 bases respectively, with 14 bases between them. This CDR3 spans 13 amino acids.

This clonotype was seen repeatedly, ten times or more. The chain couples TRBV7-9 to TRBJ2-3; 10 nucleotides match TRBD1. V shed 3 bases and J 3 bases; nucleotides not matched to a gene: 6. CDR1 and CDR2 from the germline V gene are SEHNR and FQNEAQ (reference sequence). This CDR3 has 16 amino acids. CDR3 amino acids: CASSLTGGIGTDTQYF. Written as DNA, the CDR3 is TGTGCCAGCAGCTTGACAGGGGGCATCGGGACAGATACGCAGTATTTT.

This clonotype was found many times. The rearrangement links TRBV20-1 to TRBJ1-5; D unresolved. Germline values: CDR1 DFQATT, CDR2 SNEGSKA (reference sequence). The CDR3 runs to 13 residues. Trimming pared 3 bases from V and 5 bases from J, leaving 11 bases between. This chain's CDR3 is CSASIGGDQPQHF. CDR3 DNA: TGCAGTGCTAGCATAGGAGGCGATCAGCCCCAGCATTTT.

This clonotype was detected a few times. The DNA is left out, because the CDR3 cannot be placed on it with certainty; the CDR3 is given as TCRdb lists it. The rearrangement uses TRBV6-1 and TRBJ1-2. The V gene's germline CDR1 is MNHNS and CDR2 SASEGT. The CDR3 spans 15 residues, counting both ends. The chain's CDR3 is CATSEGGLSTYGCTF.

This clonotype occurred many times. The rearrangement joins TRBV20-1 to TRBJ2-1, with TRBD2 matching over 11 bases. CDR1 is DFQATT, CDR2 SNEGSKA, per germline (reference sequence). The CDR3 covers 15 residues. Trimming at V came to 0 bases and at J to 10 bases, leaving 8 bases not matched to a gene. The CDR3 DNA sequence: TGCAGTGCTAGAGATAGGGCTAGCGGGAGGTTCGAGCAGTTCTTC. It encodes CSARDRASGRFEQFF.

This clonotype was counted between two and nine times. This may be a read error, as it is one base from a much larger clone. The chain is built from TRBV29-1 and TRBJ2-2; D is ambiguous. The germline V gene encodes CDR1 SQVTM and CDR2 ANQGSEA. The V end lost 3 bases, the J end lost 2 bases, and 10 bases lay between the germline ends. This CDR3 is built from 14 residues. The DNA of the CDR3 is TGCAGCGTTGAGGCGCTCACCAACACCGGGGAGCTGTTTTTT. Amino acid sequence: CSVEALTNTGELFF.

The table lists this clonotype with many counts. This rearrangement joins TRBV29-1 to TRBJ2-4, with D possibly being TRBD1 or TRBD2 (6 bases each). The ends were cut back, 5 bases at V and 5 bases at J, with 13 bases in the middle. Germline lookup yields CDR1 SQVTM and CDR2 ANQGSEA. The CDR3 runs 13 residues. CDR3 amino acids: CSVFGGRENIQYF. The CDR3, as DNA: TGCAGCGTTTTTGGGGGGCGTGAAAACATTCAGTACTTC.

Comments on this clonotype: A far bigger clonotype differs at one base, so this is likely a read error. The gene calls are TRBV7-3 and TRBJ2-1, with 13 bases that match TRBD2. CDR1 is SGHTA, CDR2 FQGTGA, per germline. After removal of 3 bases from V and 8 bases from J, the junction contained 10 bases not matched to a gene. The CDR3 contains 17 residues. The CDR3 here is CASSFPRTSGSVDEQFF. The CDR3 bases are TGTGCCAGCAGCTTCCCTCGGACTAGCGGGAGCGTCGATGAGCAGTTCTTC.

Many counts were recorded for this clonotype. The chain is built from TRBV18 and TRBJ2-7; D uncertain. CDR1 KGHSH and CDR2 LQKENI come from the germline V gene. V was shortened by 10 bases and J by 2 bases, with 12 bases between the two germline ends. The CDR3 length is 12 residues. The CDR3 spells CATRAQTYEQYF. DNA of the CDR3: TGTGCCACCCGAGCTCAAACCTACGAGCAGTACTTC.

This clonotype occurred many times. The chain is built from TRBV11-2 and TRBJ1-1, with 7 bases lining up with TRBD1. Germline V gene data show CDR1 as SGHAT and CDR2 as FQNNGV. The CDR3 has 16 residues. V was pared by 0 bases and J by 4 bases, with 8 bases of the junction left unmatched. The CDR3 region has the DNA TGTGCCAGCAGCTTAGATCTTCTAGGGGGCGGCACTGAAGCTTTCTTT. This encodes CASSLDLLGGGTEAFF.

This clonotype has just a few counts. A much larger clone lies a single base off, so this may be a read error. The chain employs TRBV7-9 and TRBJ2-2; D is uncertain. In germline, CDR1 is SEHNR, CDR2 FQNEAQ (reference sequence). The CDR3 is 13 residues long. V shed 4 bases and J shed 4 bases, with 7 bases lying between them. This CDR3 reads CASSSRSTGELFF. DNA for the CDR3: TGTGCCAGCAGCTCTAGGAGCACCGGGGAGCTGTTTTTT.

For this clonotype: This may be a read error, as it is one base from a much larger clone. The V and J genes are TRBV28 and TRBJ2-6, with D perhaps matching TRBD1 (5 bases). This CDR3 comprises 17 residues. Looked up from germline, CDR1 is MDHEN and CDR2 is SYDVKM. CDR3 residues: CASSLTGHLSGANVLIF. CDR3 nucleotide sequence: TGTGCCAGCAGTTTGACGGGCCACCTCTCTGGGGCCAACGTCCTGATTTTC.

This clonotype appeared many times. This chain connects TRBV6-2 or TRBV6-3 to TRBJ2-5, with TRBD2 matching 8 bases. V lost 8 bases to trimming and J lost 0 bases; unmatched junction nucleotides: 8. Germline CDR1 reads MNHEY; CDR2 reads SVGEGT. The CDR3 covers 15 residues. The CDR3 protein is CASPGTSGNQETQYF. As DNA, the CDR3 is TGTGCCAGCCCTGGAACTAGCGGTAACCAAGAGACCCAGTACTTC.

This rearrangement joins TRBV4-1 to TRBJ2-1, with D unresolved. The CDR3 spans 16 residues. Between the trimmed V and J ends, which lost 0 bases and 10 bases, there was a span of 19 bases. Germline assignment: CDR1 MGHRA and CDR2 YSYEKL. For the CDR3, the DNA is TGCGCCAGCAGCCAAGATCCAGTAAGATTGTCTTCCGAGCAGTTCTTC. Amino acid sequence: CASSQDPVRLSSEQFF.

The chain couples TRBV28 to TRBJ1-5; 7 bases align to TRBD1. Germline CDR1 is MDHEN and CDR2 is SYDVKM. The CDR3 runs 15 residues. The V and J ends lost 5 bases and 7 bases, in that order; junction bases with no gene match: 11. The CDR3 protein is CASSHDREERQPQHF. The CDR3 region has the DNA TGTGCCAGCAGTCACGACAGGGAGGAACGCCAGCCCCAGCATTTT.

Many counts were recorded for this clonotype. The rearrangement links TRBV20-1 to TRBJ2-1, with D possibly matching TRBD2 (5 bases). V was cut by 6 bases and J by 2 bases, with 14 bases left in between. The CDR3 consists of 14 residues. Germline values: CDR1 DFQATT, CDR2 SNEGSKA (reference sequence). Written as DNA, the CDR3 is TGCAGTGCACGTGGGAGTCCTCCCTACAATGAGCAGTTCTTC. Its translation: CSARGSPPYNEQFF.